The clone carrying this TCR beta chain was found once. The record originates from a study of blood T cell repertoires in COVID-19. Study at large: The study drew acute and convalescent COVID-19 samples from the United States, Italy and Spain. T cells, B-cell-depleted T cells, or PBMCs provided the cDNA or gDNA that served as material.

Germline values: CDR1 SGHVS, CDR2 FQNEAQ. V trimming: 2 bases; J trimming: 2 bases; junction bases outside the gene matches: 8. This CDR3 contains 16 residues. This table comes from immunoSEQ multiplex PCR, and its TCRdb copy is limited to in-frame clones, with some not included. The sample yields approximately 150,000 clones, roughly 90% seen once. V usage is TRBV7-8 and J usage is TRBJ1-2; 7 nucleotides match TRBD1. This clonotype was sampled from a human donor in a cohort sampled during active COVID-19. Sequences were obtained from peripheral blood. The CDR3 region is CASSLPREGANYGYTF. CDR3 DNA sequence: TGTGCCAGCAGCTTACCCCGGGAGGGGGCCAACTATGGCTACACCTTC. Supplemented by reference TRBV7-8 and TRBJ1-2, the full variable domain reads GAGVSQSPRYKVAKRGQDVALRCDPISGHVSLFWYQQALGQGPEFLTYFQNEAQLDKSGLPSDRFFAERPEGSVSTLKIQRTQQEDSAVYLCASSLPREGANYGYTFGSGTRLTVV.